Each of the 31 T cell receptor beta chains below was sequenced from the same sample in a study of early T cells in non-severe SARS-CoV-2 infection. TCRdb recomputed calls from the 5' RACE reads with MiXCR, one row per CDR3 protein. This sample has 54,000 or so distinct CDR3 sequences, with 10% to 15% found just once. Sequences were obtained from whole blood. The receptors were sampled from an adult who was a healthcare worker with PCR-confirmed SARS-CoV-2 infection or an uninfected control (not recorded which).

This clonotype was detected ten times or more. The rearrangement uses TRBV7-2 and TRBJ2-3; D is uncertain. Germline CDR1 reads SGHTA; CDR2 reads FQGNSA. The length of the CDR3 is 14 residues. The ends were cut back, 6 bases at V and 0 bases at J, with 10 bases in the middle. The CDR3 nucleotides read TGTGCCAGCAGTCGTCCAGAAAGCACAGATACGCAGTATTTT. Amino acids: CASSRPESTDTQYF.

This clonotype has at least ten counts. The CDR3 DNA sequence: TGTGCCAGCAGCTTAGATGTCAGGGCCTACGAGCAGTACTTC. Its translation: CASSLDVRAYEQYF. V and J are TRBV11-2 and TRBJ2-7, with D perhaps TRBD1 (5 bases). Trimming removed 0 bases at V and 2 bases at J, with 8 bases between. The CDR3 has 14 amino acids. The germline CDR1 and CDR2 sequences are SGHAT and FQNNGV.

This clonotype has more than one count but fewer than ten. CDR3: CASRYRDRYNEQFF. CDR3 coding DNA: TGTGCCAGTCGATACCGGGACAGATACAATGAGCAGTTCTTC. This sequence joins TRBV5-6 and TRBJ2-1, with TRBD1 matching 7 bases. Losses at the gene ends were 8 bases for V and 4 bases for J; bases not matched to a gene: 9. Germline values: CDR1 SGHDT, CDR2 YYEEEE. The CDR3 has 14 residues.

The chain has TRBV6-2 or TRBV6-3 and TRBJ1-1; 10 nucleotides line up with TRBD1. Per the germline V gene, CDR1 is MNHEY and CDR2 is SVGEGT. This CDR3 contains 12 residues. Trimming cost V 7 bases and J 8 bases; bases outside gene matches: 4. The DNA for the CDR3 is TGTGCCAGCAATAGGGACAGGGGCGAAGCTTTCTTT. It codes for CASNRDRGEAFF.

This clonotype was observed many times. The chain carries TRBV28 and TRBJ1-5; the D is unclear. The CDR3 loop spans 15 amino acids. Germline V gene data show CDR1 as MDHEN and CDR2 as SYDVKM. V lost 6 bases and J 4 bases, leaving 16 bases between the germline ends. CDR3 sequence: CASSKDETANQPQHF. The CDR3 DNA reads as TGTGCCAGCAGCAAAGACGAAACAGCGAATCAGCCCCAGCATTTT. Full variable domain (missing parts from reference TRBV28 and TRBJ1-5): DVKVTQSSRYLVKRTGEKVFLECVQDMDHENMFWYRQDPGLGLRLIYFSYDVKMKEKGDIPEGYSVSREKKERFSLILESASTNQTSMYLCASSKDETANQPQHFGDGTRLSIL.

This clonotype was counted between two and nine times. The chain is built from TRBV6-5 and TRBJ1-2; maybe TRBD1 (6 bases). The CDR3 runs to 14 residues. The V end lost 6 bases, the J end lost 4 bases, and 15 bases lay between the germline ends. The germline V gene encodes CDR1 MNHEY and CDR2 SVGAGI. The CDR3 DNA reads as TGTGCCAGCAGGGGTTCAGGGGTTCTCTATGGCTACACCTTC. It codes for CASRGSGVLYGYTF.

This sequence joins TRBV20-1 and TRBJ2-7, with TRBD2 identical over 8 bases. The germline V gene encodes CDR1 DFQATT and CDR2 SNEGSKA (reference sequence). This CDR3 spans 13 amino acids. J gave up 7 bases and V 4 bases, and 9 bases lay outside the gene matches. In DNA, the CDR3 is TGCAGTGCTACCCGGGAGGGCCGTTTTGAGCAGTACTTC. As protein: CSATREGRFEQYF.

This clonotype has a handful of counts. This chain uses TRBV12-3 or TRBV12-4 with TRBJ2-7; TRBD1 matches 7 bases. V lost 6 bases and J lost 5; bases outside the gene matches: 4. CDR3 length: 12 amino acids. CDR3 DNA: TGTGCCAGCAGCCTGGACAGGAACGAGCAGTACTTC. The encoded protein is CASSLDRNEQYF.

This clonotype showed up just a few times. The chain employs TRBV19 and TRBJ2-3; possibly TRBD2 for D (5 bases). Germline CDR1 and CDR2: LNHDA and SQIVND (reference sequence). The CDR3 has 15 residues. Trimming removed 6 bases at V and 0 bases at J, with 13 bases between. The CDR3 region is CASSKRLLSTDTQYF. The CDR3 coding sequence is TGTGCCAGTAGCAAGAGACTACTAAGCACAGATACGCAGTATTTT.

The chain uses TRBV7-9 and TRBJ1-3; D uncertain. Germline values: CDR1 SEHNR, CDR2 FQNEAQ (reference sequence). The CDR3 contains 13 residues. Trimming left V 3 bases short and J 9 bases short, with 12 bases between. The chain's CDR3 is CASSFSSEGTIYF. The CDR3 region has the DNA TGTGCCAGCAGCTTTTCTTCTGAAGGCACCATATATTTT.

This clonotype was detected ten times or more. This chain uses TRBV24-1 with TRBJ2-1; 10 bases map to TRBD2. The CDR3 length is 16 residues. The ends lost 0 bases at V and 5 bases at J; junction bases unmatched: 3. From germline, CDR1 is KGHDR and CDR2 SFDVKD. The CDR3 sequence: CATSDLATSGHNEQFF. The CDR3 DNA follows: TGTGCCACCAGTGATTTGGCGACTAGCGGGCACAATGAGCAGTTCTTC.

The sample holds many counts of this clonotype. The CDR3: CASSSPRGFNEQFF. CDR3 in DNA: TGTGCCAGCAGCTCCCCCCGGGGGTTCAATGAGCAGTTCTTC. This chain links TRBV11-2 with TRBJ2-1, with D possibly being TRBD2 (6 bases). Looked up from germline, CDR1 is SGHAT and CDR2 is FQNNGV. The CDR3 loop spans 14 amino acids. V was shortened by 4 bases and J by 6 bases, with 13 bases between the two germline ends.

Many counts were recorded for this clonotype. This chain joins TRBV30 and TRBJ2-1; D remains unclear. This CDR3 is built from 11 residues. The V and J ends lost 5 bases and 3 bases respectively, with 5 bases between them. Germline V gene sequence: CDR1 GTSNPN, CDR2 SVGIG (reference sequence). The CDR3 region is CAWQNYNEQFF. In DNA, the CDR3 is TGTGCCTGGCAGAACTACAATGAGCAGTTCTTC.

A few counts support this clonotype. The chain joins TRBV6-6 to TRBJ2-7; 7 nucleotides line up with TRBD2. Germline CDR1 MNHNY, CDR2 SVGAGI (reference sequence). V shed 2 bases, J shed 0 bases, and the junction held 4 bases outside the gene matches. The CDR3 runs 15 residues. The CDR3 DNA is TGTGCCAGCAGTTACCGAGGCGGGAGCTCCTACGAGCAGTACTTC. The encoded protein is CASSYRGGSSYEQYF.

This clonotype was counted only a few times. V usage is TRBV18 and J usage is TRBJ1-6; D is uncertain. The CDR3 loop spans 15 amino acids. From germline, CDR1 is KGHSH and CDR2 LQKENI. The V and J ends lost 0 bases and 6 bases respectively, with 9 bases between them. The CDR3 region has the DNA TGTGCCAGCTCACCACCTACGGGATCTAATTCACCCCTCCACTTT. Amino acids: CASSPPTGSNSPLHF. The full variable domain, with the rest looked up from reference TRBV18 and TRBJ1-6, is NAGVMQNPRHLVRRRGQEARLRCSPMKGHSHVYWYRQLPEEGLKFMVYLQKENIIDESGMPKERFSAEFPKEGPSILRIQQVVRGDSAAYFCASSPPTGSNSPLHFGNGTRLTVT.

The CDR3 here is CASSFGTGAYEQYF. CDR3 DNA sequence: TGTGCCAGCAGTTTTGGGACAGGGGCCTACGAGCAGTACTTC. J is TRBJ2-7 and V is TRBV28; 10 bases are a match to TRBD1. The CDR3 loop spans 14 amino acids. Germline CDR1 MDHEN, CDR2 SYDVKM. Trimming cost V 3 bases and J 2 bases; bases outside gene matches: 1.

The CDR3 DNA follows: TGTGCCAGCAGCTTGTCTCGCCAAGAGACCCAGTACTTC. Its protein product is CASSLSRQETQYF. The V and J genes are TRBV7-6 and TRBJ2-5; D uncertain. The length of the CDR3 is 13 residues. V lost 3 bases, J lost 1 base, and 6 bases lay in between. CDR1 and CDR2 (germline): SGHVS, FNYEAQ.

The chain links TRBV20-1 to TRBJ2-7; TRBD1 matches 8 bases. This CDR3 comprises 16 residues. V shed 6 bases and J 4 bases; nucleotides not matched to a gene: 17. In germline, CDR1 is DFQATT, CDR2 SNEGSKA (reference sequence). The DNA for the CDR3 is TGCAGTGCCCGAAAGCAGGGACAGGTCGCTCTGTACGAGCAGTACTTC. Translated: CSARKQGQVALYEQYF.

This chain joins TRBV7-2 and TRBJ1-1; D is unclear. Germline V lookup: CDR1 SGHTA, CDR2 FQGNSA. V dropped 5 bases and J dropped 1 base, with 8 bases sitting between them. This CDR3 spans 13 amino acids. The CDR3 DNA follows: TGTGCCAGCAGCCCCCAGCCGAACACTGAAGCTTTCTTT. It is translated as CASSPQPNTEAFF.

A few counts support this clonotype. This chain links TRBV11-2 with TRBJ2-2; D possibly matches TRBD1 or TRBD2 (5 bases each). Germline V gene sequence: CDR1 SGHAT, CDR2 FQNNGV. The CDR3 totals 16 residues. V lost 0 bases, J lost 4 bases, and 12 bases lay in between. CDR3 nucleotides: TGTGCCAGCAGCTTAGATCGAGGGACCGGCACCGGGGAGCTGTTTTTT. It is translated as CASSLDRGTGTGELFF.

The chain's CDR3 is CASSNTGTSGRARETQYF. Written as DNA, the CDR3 is TGTGCCAGCAGTAATACCGGGACTAGCGGGAGGGCAAGGGAGACCCAGTACTTC. The chain joins TRBV28 to TRBJ2-5; TRBD2 agrees at 16 bases. The CDR3 consists of 18 residues. Germline V lookup: CDR1 MDHEN, CDR2 SYDVKM. Unmatched junction bases numbered 11, after V lost 5 bases and J lost 5 bases.

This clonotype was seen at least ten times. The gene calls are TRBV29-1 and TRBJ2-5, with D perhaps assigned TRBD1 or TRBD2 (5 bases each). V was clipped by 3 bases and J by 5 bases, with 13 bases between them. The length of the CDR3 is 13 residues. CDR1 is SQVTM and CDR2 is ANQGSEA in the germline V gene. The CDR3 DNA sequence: TGCAGCGTTGATAATTGGGGGTCCGAGACCCAGTACTTC. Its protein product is CSVDNWGSETQYF.

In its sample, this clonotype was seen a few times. The CDR3 sequence: CASSFSISGGYGYTF. The CDR3 DNA reads TGTGCCAGCAGTTTCAGTATTTCAGGGGGCTATGGCTACACCTTC. The V and J genes are TRBV27 and TRBJ1-2; TRBD1 agrees at 7 bases. The CDR3 is 15 residues long. CDR1 MNHEY and CDR2 SMNVEV come from the germline V gene (reference sequence). The V gene end was trimmed by 3 bases and the J gene end by 4 bases; junction bases not matched to a gene: 8.

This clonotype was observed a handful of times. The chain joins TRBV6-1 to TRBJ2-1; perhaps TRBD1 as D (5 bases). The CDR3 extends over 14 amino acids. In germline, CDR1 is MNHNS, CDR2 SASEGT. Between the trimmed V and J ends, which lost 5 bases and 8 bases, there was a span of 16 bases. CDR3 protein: CASSPTEAGDEQFF. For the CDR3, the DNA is TGTGCCAGCAGTCCGACAGAAGCTGGCGATGAGCAGTTCTTC.

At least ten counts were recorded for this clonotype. The CDR3: CASSFPSGGRPNTGELFF. The DNA for the CDR3 is TGTGCCAGCAGCTTTCCTAGCGGGGGGAGACCCAACACCGGGGAGCTGTTTTTT. The chain links TRBV11-2 to TRBJ2-2, with 11 bases fitting TRBD2. The CDR3 contains 18 residues. Germline lookup yields CDR1 SGHAT and CDR2 FQNNGV. The J segment lost 2 bases and the V segment lost 3 bases, leaving 8 bases of the junction unmatched.

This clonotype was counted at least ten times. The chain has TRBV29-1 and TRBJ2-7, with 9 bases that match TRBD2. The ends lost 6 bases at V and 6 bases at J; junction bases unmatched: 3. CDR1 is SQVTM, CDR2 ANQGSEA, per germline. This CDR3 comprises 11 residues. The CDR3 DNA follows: TGCAGCGTAATTAGCGGGAGCGAGCAGTACTTC. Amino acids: CSVISGSEQYF.

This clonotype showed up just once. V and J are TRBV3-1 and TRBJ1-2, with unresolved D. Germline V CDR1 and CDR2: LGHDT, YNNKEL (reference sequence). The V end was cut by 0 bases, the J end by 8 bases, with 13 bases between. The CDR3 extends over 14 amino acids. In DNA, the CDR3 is TGTGCCAGCAGCCAAGAAGGGAAATTCGTAGGCTACACCTTC. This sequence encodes CASSQEGKFVGYTF.

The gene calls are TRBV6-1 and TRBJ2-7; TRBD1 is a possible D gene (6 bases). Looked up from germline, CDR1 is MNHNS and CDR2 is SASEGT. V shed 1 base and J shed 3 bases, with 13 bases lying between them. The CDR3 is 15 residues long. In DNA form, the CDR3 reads TGTGCCAGCAGTGAAGGTCCAGGGGTTTTCTACGAGCAGTACTTC. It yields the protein CASSEGPGVFYEQYF.

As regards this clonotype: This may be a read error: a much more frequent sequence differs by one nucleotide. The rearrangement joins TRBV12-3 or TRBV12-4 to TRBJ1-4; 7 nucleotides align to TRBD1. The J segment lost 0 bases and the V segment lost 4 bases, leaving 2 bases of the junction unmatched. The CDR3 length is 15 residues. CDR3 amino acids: CASSSGQTTNEKLFF. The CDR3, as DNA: TGTGCCAGCAGTTCGGGACAGACAACTAATGAAAAACTGTTTTTT.

This chain's CDR3 is CASSGNGRTNSPLHF. CDR3 nucleotides: TGTGCCAGCAGCGGTAACGGACGAACAAATTCACCCCTCCACTTT. This sequence joins TRBV7-9 and TRBJ1-6; D not certain. CDR1 and CDR2 (germline): SEHNR, FQNEAQ (reference sequence). V gave up 5 bases and J gave up 7 bases, with 15 bases separating them. The CDR3 sequence is 15 residues long.

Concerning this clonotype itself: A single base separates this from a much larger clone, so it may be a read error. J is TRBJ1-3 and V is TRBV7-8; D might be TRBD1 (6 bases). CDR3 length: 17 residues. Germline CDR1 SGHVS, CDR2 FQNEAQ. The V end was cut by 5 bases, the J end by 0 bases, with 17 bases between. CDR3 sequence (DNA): TGTGCCAGCAGCCACCGACAGACAGGAAGCTCTGGAAACACCATATATTTT. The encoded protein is CASSHRQTGSSGNTIYF.